Here is one T cell receptor beta chain with its context. This entry comes from a study of cytomegalovirus exposure and HLA in healthy donors. The germline V gene has CDR1 LNHDA and CDR2 SQIVND (reference sequence). The CDR3 extends over 15 amino acids. V gave up 1 base and J gave up 1 base, with 7 bases separating them. The PCR ran on 60 Vbeta and 13 Jbeta primers. Libraries were prepared by immunoSEQ multiplex PCR; TCRdb keeps only in-frame clonotypes and omits some of them. In the table there are 170,000 or so clones, around 80% of which are singletons. The chain links TRBV19 to TRBJ2-2; possibly TRBD2 for D (5 bases). Specimen: PBMCs. This clonotype was obtained from a woman aged 25-40 years in good health and CMV-seropositive. The CDR3 here is CASSIGAGNTGELFF. CDR3 coding DNA: TGTGCCAGTAGTATAGGTGCGGGGAACACCGGGGAGCTGTTTTTT.